The 25 T cell receptor beta chains reported below all come from one sample, sequenced in a study of cytomegalovirus exposure and HLA in healthy donors. Measured with immunoSEQ multiplex PCR; TCRdb has only the in-frame clones, and not every one. The sample lists more than 110,000 clones; around 88% were seen once. Sequencing was carried out using PBMCs. These receptors were obtained from a woman under 30 in good health and CMV-seropositive.

The chain is built from TRBV9 and TRBJ2-3, with 8 bases aligning to TRBD2. CDR3 size: 19 residues. V shed 4 bases and J 4 bases; nucleotides not matched to a gene: 20. CDR1 SGDLS and CDR2 YYNGEE come from the germline V gene. The CDR3 sequence is CASSSPSASGHRGADTQYF. As DNA, the CDR3 is TGTGCCAGCAGCTCCCCCAGCGCTAGCGGGCACAGAGGGGCAGATACGCAGTATTTT. The full variable domain, rest sourced from reference TRBV9 and TRBJ2-3, is DSGVTQTPKHLITATGQRVTLRCSPRSGDLSVYWYQQSLDQGLQFLIQYYNGEERAKGNILERFSAQQFPDLHSELNLSSLELGDSALYFCASSSPSASGHRGADTQYFGPGTRLTVL.

This clone was observed a handful of times. J is TRBJ2-7 and V is TRBV13; 7 positions agree with TRBD2. Germline V gene data show CDR1 as PRHDT and CDR2 as FYEKMQ (reference sequence). The length of the CDR3 is 14 residues. With 7 bases clipped from V and 0 bases from J, the junction kept 6 bases outside the gene matches. CDR3 DNA sequence: TGTGCCAGCACCCTTAGCGGGTTCTCCTACGAGCAGTACTTC. It translates to CASTLSGFSYEQYF.

The rearrangement joins TRBV7-9 to TRBJ1-1; TRBD1 agrees at 7 bases. CDR3 length: 13 residues. With V trimmed by 5 bases and J by 5 bases, 5 bases remained unmatched. Germline CDR1 is SEHNR and CDR2 is FQNEAQ (reference sequence). The CDR3 DNA reads as TGTGCCAGCAGCCGACAGGGTGGGACTGAAGCTTTCTTT. Residues: CASSRQGGTEAFF.

This clone was found once. The chain joins TRBV6-6 to TRBJ2-3, with 8 bases that match TRBD2. The trim removed 4 bases at V and 0 bases at J, leaving 3 bases unmatched. CDR3 length: 15 residues. The germline V gene encodes CDR1 MNHNY and CDR2 SVGAGI (reference sequence). CDR3 in amino acids: CASSSKRGSTDTQYF. The DNA of the CDR3 is TGTGCCAGCAGTTCTAAGCGGGGGAGCACAGATACGCAGTATTTT.

The chain combines TRBV7-6 with TRBJ1-2, with TRBD1 matching over 8 bases. The CDR3 length is 13 residues. Germline assignment: CDR1 SGHVS and CDR2 FNYEAQ. The V gene end was trimmed by 3 bases and the J gene end by 8 bases; junction bases not matched to a gene: 5. CDR3 sequence reads: CASSFQGAGGYTF. CDR3 bases: TGTGCCAGCAGCTTTCAGGGGGCAGGGGGCTACACCTTC. Together with reference TRBV7-6 and TRBJ1-2, the CDR3 gives the full variable domain: GAGVSQSPRYKVTKRGQDVALRCDPISGHVSLYWYRQALGQGPEFLTYFNYEAQQDKSGLPNDRFSAERPEGSISTLTIQRTEQRDSAMYRCASSFQGAGGYTFGSGTRLTVV.

The genes are TRBV5-6 and TRBJ2-1; no definite D call. The CDR3 length is 13 residues. Between the trimmed V and J ends, which lost 4 bases and 3 bases, there was a span of 8 bases. Germline CDR1 and CDR2: SGHDT and YYEEEE. The CDR3 DNA reads TGTGCCAGCAGCCTCCCCTACTACAATGAGCAGTTCTTC. Protein: CASSLPYYNEQFF.

The chain combines TRBV29-1 with TRBJ2-7; 7 bases are a match to TRBD2. CDR3 length equals 13 residues. Per the germline V gene, CDR1 is SQVTM and CDR2 is ANQGSEA. After removal of 4 bases from V and 6 bases from J, the junction contained 9 bases not matched to a gene. The CDR3 spells CSVGPGEGSEQYF. CDR3 nucleotide sequence: TGCAGCGTTGGCCCCGGGGAGGGAAGCGAGCAGTACTTC.

CDR3 DNA: TGCGCCAGCAGCTTGTTGACTAGCGGGAACGCTGAGCAGTTCTTC. Translation: CASSLLTSGNAEQFF. The gene calls are TRBV5-1 and TRBJ2-1, with 11 bases fitting TRBD2. The germline gives CDR1 SGHRS, CDR2 YFSETQ. Trimming took 1 base from V and 9 from J; bases not matched to a gene: 6. This CDR3 is built from 15 residues.

This clone is a singleton in its sample. The chain couples TRBV29-1 to TRBJ2-3, with 9 bases matching TRBD2. Germline assignment: CDR1 SQVTM and CDR2 ANQGSEA. V dropped 6 bases and J dropped 4; count of bases not matched to a gene: 8. The length of the CDR3 is 14 residues. CDR3 residues: CSVAGGQSADTQYF. The CDR3 DNA reads TGCAGCGTAGCGGGGGGCCAAAGCGCAGATACGCAGTATTTT.

The chain recombines TRBV30 with TRBJ1-3; TRBD1 might be the D (6 bases). This CDR3 comprises 13 residues. The V end lost 3 bases, the J end lost 4 bases, and 10 bases lay between the germline ends. Germline CDR1 is GTSNPN and CDR2 is SVGIG (reference sequence). CDR3 DNA: TGTGCCTGGAGCTGGGACATCGGAAACACCATATATTTT. Residues: CAWSWDIGNTIYF.

The gene calls are TRBV6-1 and TRBJ2-5; D is perhaps TRBD2 (6 bases). Germline lookup yields CDR1 MNHNS and CDR2 SASEGT. This CDR3 contains 11 residues. V dropped 6 bases and J dropped 9 bases, with 11 bases sitting between them. In DNA, the CDR3 is TGTGCCAGCAGGGAGGGGACGGCCCAGTACTTC. This sequence encodes CASREGTAQYF.

The chain couples TRBV9 to TRBJ1-1; D is unclear. The V gene lost 4 bases and the J gene lost 6 bases, with 16 bases spanning the gap. This CDR3 spans 14 amino acids. Germline V gene lookup returns CDR1 SGDLS and CDR2 YYNGEE. CDR3 loop: CASSPRHDAPEAFF. CDR3 DNA sequence: TGTGCCAGCAGCCCCAGGCACGACGCTCCTGAAGCTTTCTTT.

The chain employs TRBV27 and TRBJ2-4, with D possibly being TRBD2 (7 bases). This CDR3 is built from 13 residues. Trimming pared 6 bases from V and 6 bases from J, leaving 12 bases between. Germline loops: CDR1 MNHEY, CDR2 SMNVEV (reference sequence). CDR3 loop: CASSTGRGNIQYF. The DNA of the CDR3 is TGTGCCAGCAGCACAGGGAGGGGAAACATTCAGTACTTC.

This chain connects TRBV19 to TRBJ1-2; D call uncertain. The CDR3 extends over 13 amino acids. The ends were cut back, 3 bases at V and 1 base at J, with 6 bases in the middle. Germline V gene lookup returns CDR1 LNHDA and CDR2 SQIVND (reference sequence). The CDR3, as DNA: TGTGCCAGTAGTATGAGGAATAACTATGGCTACACCTTC. Its translation is CASSMRNNYGYTF. Supplemented by reference TRBV19 and TRBJ1-2, the full variable domain reads DGGITQSPKYLFRKEGQNVTLSCEQNLNHDAMYWYRQDPGQGLRLIYYSQIVNDFQKGDIAEGYSVSREKKESFPLTVTSAQKNPTAFYLCASSMRNNYGYTFGSGTRLTVV.

The V gene is TRBV28, the J gene TRBJ2-3, with D possibly TRBD1 on 6 matching bases. Trimming took off 5 bases at V and 1 base at J, with 13 bases between the two ends. Germline V gene sequence: CDR1 MDHEN, CDR2 SYDVKM. This CDR3 comprises 15 residues. In DNA, the CDR3 is TGTGCCAGCAGTATAGGGGGTCGGGGCACAGATACGCAGTATTTT. It specifies CASSIGGRGTDTQYF. The full variable domain, completed using reference TRBV28 and TRBJ2-3, is DVKVTQSSRYLVKRTGEKVFLECVQDMDHENMFWYRQDPGLGLRLIYFSYDVKMKEKGDIPEGYSVSREKKERFSLILESASTNQTSMYLCASSIGGRGTDTQYFGPGTRLTVL.

The V and J genes are TRBV9 and TRBJ1-6, with TRBD1 as a possible D gene (5 bases). The CDR3 length is 15 residues. CDR1 SGDLS and CDR2 YYNGEE come from the germline V gene. Between the trimmed V and J ends, which lost 2 bases and 13 bases, there was a span of 19 bases. The CDR3 reads CASSVAGRGDGPLHF. CDR3 coding DNA: TGTGCCAGCAGCGTCGCCGGACGGGGGGACGGGCCCCTCCACTTT.

The CDR3 DNA sequence: TGTGCCAGCAGGGGGGCGAAGGGCTACACCTTC. It is translated as CASRGAKGYTF. The V and J genes are TRBV25-1 and TRBJ1-2; D is possibly TRBD1 (6 bases). V was shortened by 6 bases and J by 8 bases, with 10 bases between the two germline ends. This CDR3 has 11 residues. Germline V gives CDR1 MGHDK, CDR2 SYGVNS.

This clone was counted between two and nine times. J is TRBJ1-2 and V is TRBV7-9, with D uncertain. CDR1 SEHNR and CDR2 FQNEAQ come from the germline V gene (reference sequence). V was clipped by 1 base and J by 7 bases, with 10 bases between them. The CDR3 runs to 13 residues. The CDR3 sequence is CASSLGVTPGYTF. The DNA of the CDR3 is TGTGCCAGCAGCTTAGGAGTCACCCCTGGCTACACCTTC.

J is TRBJ2-5 and V is TRBV18; 7 bases line up with TRBD2. The CDR3 is 15 residues long. J was trimmed by 4 bases and V by 3 bases; bases with no gene match: 8. In germline, CDR1 is KGHSH, CDR2 LQKENI. Written as DNA, the CDR3 is TGTGCCAGCTCACCCCCGGGAGGTTCGCGAGAGACCCAGTACTTC. As protein: CASSPPGGSRETQYF. The full variable domain, its missing parts supplied by reference TRBV18 and TRBJ2-5, is NAGVMQNPRHLVRRRGQEARLRCSPMKGHSHVYWYRQLPEEGLKFMVYLQKENIIDESGMPKERFSAEFPKEGPSILRIQQVVRGDSAAYFCASSPPGGSRETQYFGPGTRLLVL.

About this clone itself: Other DNA sequences in this specimen translate into the identical CDR3. This rearrangement joins TRBV15 to TRBJ1-1; D is perhaps TRBD1 (6 bases). V was pared by 0 bases and J by 0 bases, with 8 bases between. The length of the CDR3 is 15 residues. Germline-derived CDR1 and CDR2 are LNHNV and YYDKDF (reference sequence). The CDR3 DNA reads TGTGCCACCAGCAGAGAAAAGGGGGTGAACACTGAAGCTTTCTTT. This codes for CATSREKGVNTEAFF.

V usage is TRBV4-2 and J usage is TRBJ2-7, with 9 bases identical to TRBD1. CDR1 and CDR2 (germline): LGHNA, YNFKEQ. The CDR3 runs 13 residues. The J segment lost 3 bases and the V segment lost 5 bases, leaving 2 bases of the junction unmatched. The CDR3 loop reads CASSADRGYEQYF. As DNA, the CDR3 is TGTGCCAGCAGCGCGGACAGGGGCTACGAGCAGTACTTC.

This sequence joins TRBV5-1 and TRBJ2-1; 11 bases line up with TRBD2. Germline V gene sequence: CDR1 SGHRS, CDR2 YFSETQ. The CDR3 contains 17 residues. V dropped 0 bases and J dropped 7; count of bases not matched to a gene: 9. This CDR3 reads CASSLAYGLAGGNEQFF. In DNA, the CDR3 is TGCGCCAGCAGCTTGGCATACGGCCTAGCGGGAGGTAATGAGCAGTTCTTC.

The CDR3 bases are TGTGCCAGCAGCTTAATCTCGGGACAGGGGACAGATACGCAGTATTTT. This encodes CASSLISGQGTDTQYF. This chain uses TRBV7-6 with TRBJ2-3; 10 bases map to TRBD1. This CDR3 comprises 16 residues. J lost 3 bases, V lost 2 bases, and 5 bases had no gene match. Per the germline V gene, CDR1 is SGHVS and CDR2 is FNYEAQ.

The J gene is TRBJ2-5, the V gene TRBV2; 9 bases line up with TRBD1. The J segment lost 4 bases and the V segment lost 8 bases, leaving 5 bases of the junction unmatched. Germline V gene sequence: CDR1 SNHLY, CDR2 FYNNEI. This CDR3 region has 13 residues. DNA for the CDR3: TGTGCCAGCCTTCGACAGGGGGGAGAGACCCAGTACTTC. Protein: CASLRQGGETQYF.

The rearrangement links TRBV19 to TRBJ1-3; 7 bases map to TRBD1. This CDR3 is built from 14 residues. Germline V CDR1 and CDR2: LNHDA, SQIVND (reference sequence). V lost 5 bases to trimming and J lost 8 bases; unmatched junction nucleotides: 9. CDR3 region: CASSLDRVGHTIYF. CDR3 nucleotides: TGTGCCAGTAGTCTCGACAGGGTGGGTCACACCATATATTTT.